Shown below are 14 T cell receptor beta chains from a single sample sequenced in a study of T cell repertoires in cytomegalovirus infection (dated by TCRdb to the late 2010s). Sequencing took place on an Illumina HiSeq 1500. TCRdb's own reprocessing of the public reads used fastp at Q25 and MiXCR and kept productive beta chains. Every entry covers one CDR3 protein and lists the most common genes and DNA from its rows. Recorded for this sample are some 800,000 distinct CDR3 sequences; about 29% of them occurred a single time. About 12% of the sample is taken by the ten largest. These receptors' targets are unknown. Read against the paper, the sample's treatment or condition label means: in vitro stimulation with specific CMV peptide epitopes to enrich CMV-specific T cells. The sequencing here drew on cultured CD8+ T cells from PBMCs, taken from culture after CMV antigen stimulation. These receptors were collected from a human donor in good health (CMV status not recorded). Some clones in this sample may be carry-over from other donors' samples.

This clonotype showed up just a few times. The chain combines TRBV20-1 with TRBJ2-1, with D unclear. The CDR3 has 13 residues. Germline assignment: CDR1 DFQATT and CDR2 SNEGSKA (reference sequence). Trimming removed 7 bases from V and 0 bases from J, with 10 bases in between. The CDR3 reads CSVSVSSYNEQFF. The CDR3 nucleotides are TGCAGTGTTTCAGTGAGCTCCTACAATGAGCAGTTCTTC.

This clonotype was observed once. This chain joins TRBV19 and TRBJ2-2; 7 bases align to TRBD1. Germline V gene sequence: CDR1 LNHDA, CDR2 SQIVND (reference sequence). Trimming took 4 bases from V and 7 from J; bases not matched to a gene: 6. The CDR3 loop spans 14 amino acids. Written as DNA, the CDR3 is TGTGCCAGTAGTAGACAGGGTTCAGACGGGGAGCTGTTTTTT. It codes for CASSRQGSDGELFF.

V usage is TRBV6-2 or TRBV6-3 and J usage is TRBJ2-1; D is possibly TRBD1 (6 bases). The CDR3 loop spans 13 amino acids. Trimming stripped 8 bases from V and 2 bases from J, with 10 bases between. Germline V gene data show CDR1 as MNHEY and CDR2 as SVGEGT. This CDR3 is CASGWTAYNEQFF. The CDR3 nucleotides are TGTGCCAGCGGATGGACAGCCTACAATGAGCAGTTCTTC.

This clonotype was seen more than once but under ten times. The chain couples TRBV6-1 to TRBJ2-1, with 7 bases aligning to TRBD1. V was clipped by 10 bases and J by 6 bases; unmatched bases: 12. The germline CDR1 and CDR2 sequences are MNHNS and SASEGT. The CDR3 is made up of 14 amino acids. The CDR3 bases are TGTGCCAACTACGCAGGGGGATATTTCAATGAGCAGTTCTTC. Translated: CANYAGGYFNEQFF.

The rearrangement joins TRBV7-6 to TRBJ1-2; 11 positions agree with TRBD1. CDR3 length equals 16 residues. Germline loops: CDR1 SGHVS, CDR2 FNYEAQ. V trimming: 5 bases; J trimming: 4 bases; junction bases outside the gene matches: 9. This CDR3 is CASSPGTGGFPYGYTF. CDR3 DNA: TGTGCCAGCAGCCCCGGGACAGGGGGTTTTCCCTATGGCTACACCTTC.

J is TRBJ2-3 and V is TRBV2; tentative D call: TRBD2 (7 bases). The CDR3 extends over 18 amino acids. The V gene lost 6 bases and the J gene lost 0 bases, with 22 bases spanning the gap. Germline CDR1 and CDR2: SNHLY and FYNNEI. The chain's CDR3 is CASSGVPGHSGSTDTQYF. Here the CDR3 DNA reads TGTGCCAGCAGCGGGGTCCCGGGACATAGCGGGAGCACAGATACGCAGTATTTT.

This clonotype turned up a few times. This chain links TRBV6-2 or TRBV6-3 with TRBJ1-1; no clear D. The CDR3 spans 15 residues. The V and J ends lost 0 bases and 1 base respectively, with 9 bases between them. In germline, CDR1 is MNHEY, CDR2 SVGEGT. The CDR3 DNA sequence: TGTGCCAGCAGTTACTCGATTTTAGAGAACACTGAAGCTTTCTTT. This gives the protein CASSYSILENTEAFF.

The genes are TRBV3-1 and TRBJ1-6, with 8 positions matching TRBD1. The junction had 10 bases not matched to a gene; V was cut back by 1 base and J by 14 bases. CDR1 and CDR2 (germline): LGHDT, YNNKEL (reference sequence). The CDR3 is made up of 15 amino acids. The CDR3 DNA sequence: TGTGCCAGCAGCCAAGGGTCAGGGGGCTATATAGCCCTCCACTTT. Translation gives CASSQGSGGYIALHF.

V is TRBV13 and J is TRBJ1-4, with unresolved D. The CDR3 is 17 amino acids. Germline V gene sequence: CDR1 PRHDT, CDR2 FYEKMQ (reference sequence). Deletions cut 0 bases from V and 2 bases from J, with 13 bases between. The CDR3 region is CASSLGIGSETNEKLFF. CDR3 sequence (DNA): TGTGCCAGCAGCTTAGGGATCGGATCTGAGACTAATGAAAAACTGTTTTTT.

This clonotype was seen repeatedly, ten times or more. The chain has TRBV12-3 or TRBV12-4 and TRBJ2-1; D perhaps matches TRBD2 (6 bases). The CDR3 runs to 14 residues. The V end lost 7 bases, the J end lost 7 bases, and 17 bases lay between the germline ends. CDR3 region: CASIKEEGTNEQFF. DNA for the CDR3: TGTGCCAGCATCAAAGAGGAGGGTACGAATGAGCAGTTCTTC.

The chain combines TRBV27 with TRBJ2-7; 8 nucleotides line up with TRBD1. The CDR3 runs 15 residues. With 5 bases clipped from V and 11 bases from J, the junction kept 17 bases outside the gene matches. Germline V gene data show CDR1 as MNHEY and CDR2 as SMNVEV (reference sequence). This CDR3 reads CASSPRDRPLGFKYV. The CDR3 DNA reads as TGTGCCAGCAGTCCCCGGGACAGGCCTCTGGGTTTTAAGTACGTC.

This chain uses TRBV7-9 with TRBJ1-5; unclear D gene. Trimming removed 4 bases from V and 0 bases from J, with 10 bases in between. Germline V gene sequence: CDR1 SEHNR, CDR2 FQNEAQ (reference sequence). The CDR3 covers 15 residues. The CDR3 here is CASSSTTNSNQPQHF. In nucleotides, the CDR3 is TGTGCCAGCAGCTCCACAACTAATAGCAATCAGCCCCAGCATTTT.

V gene TRBV5-6 combines with J gene TRBJ1-1, with a tentative D call TRBD1 (5 bases). The CDR3 contains 12 residues. V lost 2 bases, J lost 8 bases, and 10 bases lay in between. Germline V gene data show CDR1 as SGHDT and CDR2 as YYEEEE. CDR3 DNA sequence: TGTGCCAGCAGCTTCGGGACGCAAGAAGCTTTCTTT. Protein: CASSFGTQEAFF. The full variable domain, with the rest looked up from reference TRBV5-6 and TRBJ1-1, is DAGVTQSPTHLIKTRGQQVTLRCSPKSGHDTVSWYQQALGQGPQFIFQYYEEEERQRGNFPDRFSGHQFPNYSSELNVNALLLGDSALYLCASSFGTQEAFFGQGTRLTVV.

V is TRBV6-5 and J is TRBJ2-5; the D is unclear. Germline lookup yields CDR1 MNHEY and CDR2 SVGAGI. This CDR3 comprises 15 residues. V lost 5 bases and J lost 2, with 15 bases in between. CDR3 region: CASSHRHPLQETQYF. For the CDR3, the DNA is TGTGCCAGCAGTCATCGTCACCCTCTTCAAGAGACCCAGTACTTC.